The clone carrying this T cell receptor (beta chain) was seen only a few times. Because it lacks the conserved phenylalanine or tryptophan at the end, this CDR3 is likely a read error. The J segment lost 6 bases and the V segment lost 0 bases, leaving 6 bases of the junction unmatched. The CDR3 extends over 15 amino acids. Per the germline V gene, CDR1 is SGHRS and CDR2 is YFSETQ. Disease duration under 2 months; hyperthyroidism patients were aged 18 to 65. The data were taken from a study of T cells in Graves' hyperthyroidism and ophthalmopathy. Using RNA transcripts as the source, TCR beta CDR3 regions were amplified. First-round RT-PCR targeting the TCR CDR3 was performed with the HTBI primer set. TCRdb passed the multiplex PCR reads through MiXCR, listing each CDR3 protein once. The sample shows hundreds of thousands of distinct CDR3 sequences, about 14% of them seen only once.

V gene TRBV5-1 combines with J gene TRBJ2-1; 7 bases are shared with TRBD2. Sample: blood. The clonotype was recovered from a woman under 30 with Graves' hyperthyroidism. CDR3 residues: CASSLVGGRVNEQFL. The CDR3 DNA reads TGCGCCAGCAGCTTGGTGGGGGGGAGAGTCAATGAGCAGTTCCTC.